The 9 T cell receptor beta chains below come from one sample, sequenced in a study of immune evolution from preneoplasia to lung adenocarcinoma. The assay was immunoSEQ multiplex PCR, and TCRdb's table has in-frame clones only and misses some. Of roughly 10,000 clones listed, around 87% are singletons. Sequenced input: FFPE invasive lung adenocarcinoma tissue. These receptor sequences come from a person aged 70 to 80 with invasive lung adenocarcinoma.

The rearrangement joins TRBV29-1 to TRBJ1-1; no clear D gene. The V end was cut by 5 bases, the J end by 4 bases, with 14 bases between. CDR1 SQVTM and CDR2 ANQGSEA come from the germline V gene. This CDR3 region has 13 residues. CDR3 coding DNA: TGCAGCGTTTTAGCAAAATCGACCACTGAAGCTTTCTTT. This translates into CSVLAKSTTEAFF.

The chain employs TRBV5-4 and TRBJ2-3, with 7 bases that match TRBD2. Germline values: CDR1 SGHNT, CDR2 YYREEE (reference sequence). Losses at the gene ends were 6 bases for V and 2 bases for J; bases not matched to a gene: 9. This CDR3 has 15 residues. DNA of the CDR3: TGTGCCAGCACCGGAGCGGGACCCCTCACAGATACGCAGTATTTT. It yields the protein CASTGAGPLTDTQYF.

CDR3 coding DNA: TGTGCCAGCAGCTTAGGCAACAGGGGAGGTACTGAAGCTTTCTTT. Encoded protein: CASSLGNRGGTEAFF. The chain couples TRBV13 to TRBJ1-1; 7 bases align to TRBD1. Germline trimming cut 0 bases from V and 5 bases from J; bases unmatched to any gene: 6. This CDR3 region has 15 residues. Germline CDR1 is PRHDT and CDR2 is FYEKMQ (reference sequence).

The CDR3 nucleotides are TGTGCCTGGATGACGGACAGTAACTATGGCTACACCTTC. Amino acid sequence: CAWMTDSNYGYTF. The rearrangement links TRBV30 to TRBJ1-2, with D perhaps TRBD1 (6 bases). Trimming cost V 4 bases and J 1 base, with 10 bases left between them. The CDR3 runs 13 residues. Germline CDR1 is GTSNPN and CDR2 is SVGIG (reference sequence).

V gene TRBV6-1 combines with J gene TRBJ1-5; 7 positions agree with TRBD1. Looked up from germline, CDR1 is MNHNS and CDR2 is SASEGT. This CDR3 region has 14 residues. Trimming took 7 bases from V and 0 from J; bases not matched to a gene: 3. The CDR3, as DNA: TGTGCCAGCATCAACAGGGGTAGCAATCAGCCCCAGCATTTT. It codes for CASINRGSNQPQHF.

The rearrangement links TRBV7-3 to TRBJ1-1; 10 bases are a match to TRBD1. V shed 5 bases and J 6 bases; nucleotides not matched to a gene: 3. The CDR3 consists of 13 residues. The V gene's germline CDR1 is SGHTA and CDR2 FQGTGA. CDR3 sequence reads: CASSTDRGAEAFF. As DNA, the CDR3 is TGTGCCAGCAGCACGGACAGGGGGGCTGAAGCTTTCTTT.

This chain joins TRBV30 and TRBJ1-2; D unresolved. V lost 4 bases and J 0 bases, leaving 6 bases between the germline ends. The CDR3 spans 12 residues. CDR1 GTSNPN and CDR2 SVGIG come from the germline V gene (reference sequence). The CDR3 nucleotides read TGTGCCTGGACAGGATCTAACTATGGCTACACCTTC. Translation: CAWTGSNYGYTF. Looking up the rest from reference TRBV30 and TRBJ1-2 gives the full variable domain: SQTIHQWPATLVQPVGSPLSLECTVEGTSNPNLYWYRQAAGRGLQLLFYSVGIGQISSEVPQNLSASRPQDRQFILSSKKLLLSDSGFYLCAWTGSNYGYTFGSGTRLTVV.

CDR3 sequence: CASSISSGTGGRDEQFF. The CDR3 DNA sequence: TGTGCCAGCAGCATCTCCTCCGGGACAGGGGGACGCGATGAGCAGTTCTTC. The chain links TRBV11-2 to TRBJ2-1, with 11 nucleotides matching TRBD1. The ends lost 5 bases at V and 8 bases at J; junction bases unmatched: 14. The length of the CDR3 is 17 residues. Looked up from germline, CDR1 is SGHAT and CDR2 is FQNNGV.

This chain connects TRBV5-6 to TRBJ2-3; D gene ambiguous. The CDR3 totals 14 residues. Trimming pared 2 bases from V and 2 bases from J, leaving 9 bases between. CDR1 and CDR2 from the germline V gene are SGHDT and YYEEEE. The CDR3 nucleotides read TGTGCCAGCAGCTTCGGCGGAAACACAGATACGCAGTATTTT. It yields the protein CASSFGGNTDTQYF.